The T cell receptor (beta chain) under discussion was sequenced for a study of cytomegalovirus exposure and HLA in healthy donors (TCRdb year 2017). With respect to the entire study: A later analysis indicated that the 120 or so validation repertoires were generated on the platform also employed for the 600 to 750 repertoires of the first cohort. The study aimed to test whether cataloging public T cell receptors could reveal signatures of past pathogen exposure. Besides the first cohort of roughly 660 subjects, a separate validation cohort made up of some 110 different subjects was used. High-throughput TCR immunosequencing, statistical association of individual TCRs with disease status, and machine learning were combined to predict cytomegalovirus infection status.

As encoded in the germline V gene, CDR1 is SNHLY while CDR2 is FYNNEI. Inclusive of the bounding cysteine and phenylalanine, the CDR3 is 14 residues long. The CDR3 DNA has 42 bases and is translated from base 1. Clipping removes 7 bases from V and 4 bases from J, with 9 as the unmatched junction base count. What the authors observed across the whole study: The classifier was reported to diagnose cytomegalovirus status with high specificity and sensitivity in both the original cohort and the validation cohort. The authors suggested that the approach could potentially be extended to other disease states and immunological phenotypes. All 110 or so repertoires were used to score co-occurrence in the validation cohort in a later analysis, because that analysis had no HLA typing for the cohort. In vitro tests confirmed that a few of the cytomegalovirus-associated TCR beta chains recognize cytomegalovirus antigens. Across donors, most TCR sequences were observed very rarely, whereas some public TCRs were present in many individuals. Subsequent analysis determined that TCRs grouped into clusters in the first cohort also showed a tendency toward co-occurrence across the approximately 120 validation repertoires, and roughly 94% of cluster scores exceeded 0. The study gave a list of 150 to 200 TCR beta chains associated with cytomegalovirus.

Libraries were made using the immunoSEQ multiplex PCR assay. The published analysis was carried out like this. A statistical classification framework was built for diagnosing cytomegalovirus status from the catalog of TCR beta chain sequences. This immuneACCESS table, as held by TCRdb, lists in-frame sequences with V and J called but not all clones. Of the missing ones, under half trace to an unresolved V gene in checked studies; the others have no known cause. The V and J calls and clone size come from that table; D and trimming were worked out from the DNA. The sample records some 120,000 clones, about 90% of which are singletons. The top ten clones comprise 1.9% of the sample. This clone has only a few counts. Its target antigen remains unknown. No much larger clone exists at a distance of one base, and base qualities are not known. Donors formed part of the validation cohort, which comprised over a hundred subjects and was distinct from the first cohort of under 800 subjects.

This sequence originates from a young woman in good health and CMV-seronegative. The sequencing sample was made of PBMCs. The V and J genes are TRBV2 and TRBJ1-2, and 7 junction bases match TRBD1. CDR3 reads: CASTPQGVSYGYTF. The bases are TGTGCCAGCACCCCGCAGGGGGTTAGCTATGGCTACACCTTC.